The present T cell receptor beta chain was sequenced within a study of graft-versus-host responses after intestinal transplantation. Across the study: Recipients received multivisceral, liver-intestinal, or isolated intestinal transplants. Uniformly, recipients were administered anti-thymocyte globulin induction with subsequent tacrolimus and steroids for roughly three years. The study's findings and limits: Early post-transplant declines in HvG were associated with peak levels of circulating GvH clones. Recipient-marrow GvH clones were detected, some having first appeared in ileum or blood.

Note on this clone: Its target is not known.

Trimming took 7 bases from V and 2 from J; bases not matched to a gene: 4. The CDR3 sequence is 13 residues long. From germline, CDR1 is MNHEY and CDR2 SVGAGI. Repertoires were generated with immunoSEQ multiplex PCR, while TCRdb's copy carries only in-frame clones and drops some. The sample lists approximately 92,000 clones; around nine tenths were seen once. The sequenced sample was unstimulated CD8+ T cells sorted from spleen or lymph node cells, obtained before intestinal transplant. The source of this sequence is a human donor who received an intestinal transplant. V gene TRBV6-5 combines with J gene TRBJ2-7; 8 nucleotides line up with TRBD1. This chain's CDR3 is CASKETGAYEQYF. The CDR3 DNA sequence: TGTGCCAGCAAGGAGACAGGGGCCTACGAGCAGTACTTC.